The 31 T cell receptor beta chains in this list originate from one sample, sequenced in a study. Each CDR3 protein gets one entry after TCRdb re-called the 5' RACE reads with MiXCR. Among tens of thousands of distinct CDR3 sequences, 30% were seen once, and the ten largest hold about 3.8%. Sequencing used tumor-infiltrating memory CD4+ T cells sorted from the breast tumor. Subset meaning: memory CD4+ T cells, CD4+CD45RO+CD25-. The receptors originated from a female donor with breast cancer.

CDR3 coding DNA: TGTGCCAGCAGCCCGGGACTAGCGGGAGAGAAAGGTTCCTACGAGCAGTACTTC. It yields the protein CASSPGLAGEKGSYEQYF. The chain links TRBV9 to TRBJ2-7; 14 bases match TRBD2. After removal of 4 bases from V and 1 base from J, the junction contained 10 bases not matched to a gene. This CDR3 has 18 amino acids. Germline assignment: CDR1 SGDLS and CDR2 YYNGEE.

V is TRBV4-3 and J is TRBJ1-5; D is unresolved. Trimming removed 1 base from V and 6 bases from J, with 7 bases in between. The V gene's germline CDR1 is LGHNA and CDR2 YSLEER. The CDR3 runs 13 residues. CDR3 protein: CASSQGRGQPQHF. CDR3 bases: TGCGCCAGCAGCCAAGGTAGAGGTCAGCCCCAGCATTTT.

Only a few counts were recorded for this clonotype. This chain uses TRBV20-1 with TRBJ2-5; the D gene could be TRBD1 or TRBD2 (5 bases each). V lost 0 bases, J lost 5 bases, and 13 bases lay in between. CDR3 length: 14 amino acids. Germline V gives CDR1 DFQATT, CDR2 SNEGSKA (reference sequence). For the CDR3, the DNA is TGCAGTGCTAGAGACCTCGCAGGGAGTGAGACCCAGTACTTC. It is translated as CSARDLAGSETQYF.

There are a few counts of this clonotype. V usage is TRBV10-3 and J usage is TRBJ1-1; possibly TRBD1 for D (6 bases). Per the germline V gene, CDR1 is ENHRY and CDR2 is SYGVKD. Trimming removed 3 bases from V and 7 bases from J, with 15 bases in between. This CDR3 is built from 14 residues. The CDR3 loop is CAISETGKVGEAFF. CDR3 nucleotides: TGTGCCATCAGTGAAACAGGGAAGGTCGGTGAAGCTTTCTTT.

The chain has TRBV6-6 and TRBJ2-2; the match to TRBD1 covers 7 bases. The germline V gene has CDR1 MNHNY and CDR2 SVGAGI (reference sequence). The CDR3 is made up of 18 amino acids. V gave up 7 bases and J gave up 2 bases; unmatched junction bases: 16. CDR3: CASNLTGASFPNTGELFF. The CDR3 region has the DNA TGTGCCAGCAACCTCACAGGGGCTTCTTTCCCTAACACCGGGGAGCTGTTTTTT.

About this clonotype: With a much larger clone just one base away, this may be a read error. No conserved phenylalanine or tryptophan is present at the end of the CDR3, so a read error is the likely explanation. The CDR3 here is CASSLAADTQYS. The CDR3 nucleotides are TGTGCCAGCAGCTTAGCGGCGGATACGCAGTATTCT. The chain has TRBV7-9 and TRBJ2-3, with D unresolved. The ends were cut back, 0 bases at V and 6 bases at J, with 4 bases in the middle. The CDR3 extends over 12 amino acids. The germline V gene has CDR1 SEHNR and CDR2 FQNEAQ (reference sequence).

This clonotype appeared many times. The J gene is TRBJ2-1, the V gene TRBV7-9, with 7 positions matching TRBD1. CDR1 and CDR2 from the germline V gene are SEHNR and FQNEAQ (reference sequence). This CDR3 has 15 residues. Germline trimming cut 9 bases from V and 0 bases from J; bases unmatched to any gene: 8. CDR3 residues: CASLRQGSSYNEQFF. The CDR3 nucleotides read TGTGCCAGTTTGAGACAGGGTAGCTCCTACAATGAGCAGTTCTTC.

The chain couples TRBV7-2 to TRBJ2-3, with 13 bases lining up with TRBD2. Looked up from germline, CDR1 is SGHTA and CDR2 is FQGNSA. V was clipped by 1 base and J by 1 base; unmatched bases: 8. The CDR3 covers 19 residues. The CDR3 region is CASSLERTSGRARTDTQYF. For the CDR3, the DNA is TGTGCCAGCAGCTTAGAAAGAACTAGCGGGAGGGCCCGCACAGATACGCAGTATTTT.

In the case of this clonotype: A much larger clone sits a single nucleotide away, making a read error possible. This sequence joins TRBV20-1 and TRBJ1-5, with D possibly matching TRBD1 (6 bases). Germline loops: CDR1 DFQATT, CDR2 SNEGSKA (reference sequence). The CDR3 is 14 amino acids. The V end was cut by 5 bases, the J end by 4 bases, with 15 bases between. This chain's CDR3 is CSAEGEPINQPQHF. CDR3 nucleotide sequence: TGCAGTGCTGAGGGGGAGCCGATTAATCAGCCCCAGCATTTT.

This clonotype has just a few counts. This CDR3 fails to terminate in the conserved phenylalanine or tryptophan, so it likely reflects a read error. The chain carries TRBV29-1 and TRBJ2-7; TRBD1 agrees at 7 bases. The trim removed 7 bases at V and 6 bases at J, leaving 12 bases unmatched. CDR3 length: 13 amino acids. The germline V gene encodes CDR1 SQVTM and CDR2 ANQGSEA. The CDR3 spells CSAAGEQGFEQYL. CDR3 DNA: TGCAGCGCCGCAGGTGAACAGGGGTTCGAGCAGTACTTA.

The gene calls are TRBV5-1 and TRBJ2-5; D is ambiguous. This CDR3 comprises 13 residues. Trimming removed 0 bases at V and 6 bases at J, with 9 bases between. Germline V lookup: CDR1 SGHRS, CDR2 YFSETQ. CDR3 bases: TGCGCCAGCAGCTTGGGGAGTTCGAAGACCCAGTACTTC. Its protein is CASSLGSSKTQYF.

This clonotype counts as medium-sized. This chain's CDR3 is CASSSEGTGAGYTF. CDR3 in DNA: TGCGCCAGCAGCTCCGAAGGAACAGGGGCCGGCTACACCTTC. The rearrangement links TRBV5-1 to TRBJ1-2; 7 positions match TRBD1. J lost 8 bases, V lost 3 bases, and 10 bases had no gene match. The CDR3 runs 14 residues. The germline V gene encodes CDR1 SGHRS and CDR2 YFSETQ.

The gene calls are TRBV27 and TRBJ2-1; D remains ambiguous. The V end was cut by 3 bases, the J end by 6 bases, with 3 bases between. This CDR3 has 11 amino acids. CDR1 is MNHEY and CDR2 is SMNVEV in the germline V gene (reference sequence). In DNA, the CDR3 is TGTGCCAGCAGTTTGTTCAATGAGCAGTTCTTC. Amino acids: CASSLFNEQFF.

This clonotype came up a few times. The chain is built from TRBV28 and TRBJ2-7, with TRBD2 identical over 14 bases. The CDR3 has 18 residues. Germline V gene lookup returns CDR1 MDHEN and CDR2 SYDVKM. Germline trimming cut 4 bases from V and 2 bases from J; bases unmatched to any gene: 10. CDR3 amino acids: CASSSPGLAGAGAYEQYF. The CDR3 DNA reads TGTGCCAGCAGTTCGCCGGGACTAGCGGGAGCTGGGGCCTACGAGCAGTACTTC.

Within the sample, this clonotype is medium-sized (0.01 to 0.1%). The CDR3 is CASRTGATYGYTF. As DNA, the CDR3 is TGCGCCAGCAGGACAGGGGCGACCTATGGCTACACCTTC. J is TRBJ1-2 and V is TRBV5-1; 8 positions agree with TRBD1. The CDR3 length is 13 residues. Germline CDR1 reads SGHRS; CDR2 reads YFSETQ. V lost 5 bases, J lost 4 bases, and 4 bases stayed unmatched.

This clonotype was seen just once. The chain couples TRBV3-1 to TRBJ1-2; 12 nucleotides agree with TRBD1. V shed 5 bases and J 8 bases; nucleotides not matched to a gene: 3. Germline values: CDR1 LGHDT, CDR2 YNNKEL (reference sequence). The CDR3 spans 13 residues. As DNA, the CDR3 is TGTGCCAGCAGCGGGGGACAGGGGGCCGGCTACACCTTC. It translates to CASSGGQGAGYTF.

This chain uses TRBV29-1 with TRBJ2-1; a weak D match, TRBD1 (6 bases). Germline CDR1 reads SQVTM; CDR2 reads ANQGSEA. The V and J ends lost 5 bases and 6 bases respectively, with 11 bases between them. This CDR3 is 12 amino acids long. The CDR3 DNA is TGCAGCGTTTCCACAGGGTCCAATGAGCAGTTCTTC. It yields the protein CSVSTGSNEQFF.

The table lists this clonotype with many counts. The V gene is TRBV12-3 or TRBV12-4, the J gene TRBJ2-7; possibly TRBD1 for D (5 bases). The V and J ends lost 5 bases and 0 bases respectively, with 11 bases between them. The CDR3 has 14 residues. CDR3 region: CASSKTEVSYEQYF. CDR3 bases: TGTGCCAGCAGTAAGACAGAAGTCTCCTACGAGCAGTACTTC.

As for this clonotype: One end of the junction fails to match germline, which may point to a read error. V gene TRBV5-1 combines with J gene TRBJ2-7; possible D gene TRBD2, 7 bases. Germline V gene data show CDR1 as SGHRS and CDR2 as YFSETQ. The CDR3 runs to 16 residues. The CDR3 sequence: CASGLDSGVLSYEQYF. CDR3 nucleotides: TGCGCCAGCGGCTTGGACAGCGGGGTCCTCTCCTACGAGCAGTACTTC.

The chain is built from TRBV28 and TRBJ2-6, with 8 bases fitting TRBD1. Trimming took 6 bases from V and 3 from J; bases not matched to a gene: 1. The germline V gene has CDR1 MDHEN and CDR2 SYDVKM. The CDR3 covers 14 residues. The CDR3 DNA follows: TGTGCCAGCAGAGACAGGGGTGGGGCCAACGTCCTGACTTTC. This sequence encodes CASRDRGGANVLTF.

The chain is built from TRBV27 and TRBJ2-5; D remains ambiguous. This CDR3 contains 14 residues. Germline values: CDR1 MNHEY, CDR2 SMNVEV (reference sequence). V lost 4 bases to trimming and J lost 0 bases, with 9 bases between them. The CDR3 spells CASSSQMYQETQYF. CDR3 sequence (DNA): TGTGCCAGCAGTTCGCAAATGTACCAAGAGACCCAGTACTTC.

This clonotype was picked up a small number of times. The CDR3 DNA sequence: TGTGCCAGCAGCCAAGATTGGCGGGAGTGGGATGAGCAGTTCTTC. Protein product: CASSQDWREWDEQFF. The chain links TRBV4-2 to TRBJ2-1; 7 bases are a match to TRBD2. Germline CDR1 is LGHNA and CDR2 is YNFKEQ. CDR3 length equals 15 residues. With V trimmed by 0 bases and J by 8 bases, 7 bases remained unmatched.

Remarks on this clonotype: The conserved phenylalanine or tryptophan normally closing the CDR3 is absent here, so this likely arose from a read error. The chain has TRBV5-4 and TRBJ2-3, with TRBD2 matching over 12 bases. V trimming: 4 bases; J trimming: 1 base; junction bases outside the gene matches: 7. CDR3 size: 17 residues. Germline V lookup: CDR1 SGHNT, CDR2 YYREEE (reference sequence). The CDR3 DNA reads as TGTGCCAGCAGCCTCACCCGACTAGCGGGGGGCACAGATACGCAGTATCTT. It translates to CASSLTRLAGGTDTQYL.

This clonotype was counted between two and nine times. This sequence joins TRBV27 and TRBJ1-1; 8 bases align to TRBD1. The CDR3 has 13 residues. V trimming: 10 bases; J trimming: 2 bases; junction bases outside the gene matches: 6. The germline gives CDR1 MNHEY, CDR2 SMNVEV (reference sequence). CDR3 nucleotide sequence: TGTGCCACCTTCCAGGGGGCAAACACTGAAGCTTTCTTT. It encodes CATFQGANTEAFF.

This clonotype turned up a few times. The chain employs TRBV5-1 and TRBJ2-7, with a tentative D call TRBD2 (6 bases). V lost 3 bases to trimming and J lost 0 bases, with 13 bases between them. CDR1 and CDR2 (germline): SGHRS, YFSETQ. This CDR3 is 15 amino acids long. Written as DNA, the CDR3 is TGCGCCAGCAGCTGGGGGGACGACACCTCCTACGAGCAGTACTTC. Translating it yields CASSWGDDTSYEQYF. Full variable domain (remainder filled in from reference TRBV5-1 and TRBJ2-7): KAGVTQTPRYLIKTRGQQVTLSCSPISGHRSVSWYQQTPGQGLQFLFEYFSETQRNKGNFPGRFSGRQFSNSRSEMNVSTLELGDSALYLCASSWGDDTSYEQYFGPGTRLTVT.

This clonotype was seen a handful of times. The CDR3 end shows no conserved phenylalanine or tryptophan, and so a read error is likely. In DNA form, the CDR3 reads TGCAGTGCTAGAGATCTAGAAGGCAATGAGCAGTTCCTC. Its translation: CSARDLEGNEQFL. The V and J genes are TRBV20-1 and TRBJ2-1; D remains ambiguous. V lost 0 bases to trimming and J lost 6 bases, with 9 bases between them. In germline, CDR1 is DFQATT, CDR2 SNEGSKA (reference sequence). CDR3 length equals 13 residues.

This clonotype was found many times. The chain is built from TRBV10-3 and TRBJ2-5; 8 positions agree with TRBD1. Trimming removed 6 bases from V and 4 bases from J; junction bases left unmatched: 4. Looked up from germline, CDR1 is ENHRY and CDR2 is SYGVKD. The CDR3 consists of 13 residues. Here the CDR3 reads CAISQGALETQYF. The CDR3 DNA reads as TGTGCCATCAGCCAGGGGGCTTTAGAGACCCAGTACTTC.

On this clonotype: At one end, the junction sequence differs from germline, possibly due to a read error. The chain recombines TRBV28 with TRBJ2-1; 13 bases map to TRBD2. Germline assignment: CDR1 MDHEN and CDR2 SYDVKM. The CDR3 loop spans 17 amino acids. DNA for the CDR3: TGTGCCAGCAGCCCCTTACTAGCGGGAGGGTTGGGCAATGAGCAGCTCTTC. Protein: CASSPLLAGGLGNEQLF.

As to this clonotype: This may arise from a read error, as a much more abundant clone is one base away. This chain links TRBV4-2 with TRBJ1-1; TRBD1 matches at 7 bases. Germline V gene data show CDR1 as LGHNA and CDR2 as YNFKEQ. The CDR3 loop spans 14 amino acids. Here the CDR3 DNA reads TGTGACAGCAGCCAGGGACAGACGAACACTGAAGCTTTCTTT. This codes for CDSSQGQTNTEAFF.

In this sample, this clonotype turned up a few times. J is TRBJ2-5 and V is TRBV15, with unresolved D. CDR1 and CDR2 from the germline V gene are LNHNV and YYDKDF (reference sequence). This CDR3 region has 13 residues. The germline V and J ends were trimmed by 5 bases and 2 bases, with 9 bases remaining between them. The DNA of the CDR3 is TGTGCCACCAGCGCCGTCTATCAAGAGACCCAGTACTTC. Protein sequence: CATSAVYQETQYF.

This sequence joins TRBV20-1 and TRBJ2-1; D is ambiguous. The CDR3 runs 16 residues. V lost 3 bases, J lost 1 base, and 16 bases lay in between. The germline CDR1 and CDR2 sequences are DFQATT and SNEGSKA (reference sequence). In nucleotides, the CDR3 is TGCAGTGCTAGGGACCCCGTCGTTTCTTCCTACAATGAGCAGTTCTTC. It encodes CSARDPVVSSYNEQFF.